This TCR beta chain was recovered during a study of blood T cell repertoires in COVID-19. The wider study: PBMCs, B-cell-depleted T cells, or T cells were the source of the cDNA or gDNA that made up the material.

Patients from Seattle were sampled longitudinally, starting during active infection. Per the study methods: Amplified reference gene primers provided the basis for estimating nucleated cell counts. The method was immunoSEQ multiplex PCR; TCRdb's version includes in-frame clones alone and lacks a portion of them. The V and J calls and the clone size are those of that table, but D and trimming were determined from the DNA. The sample comprises about 330,000 clones, about 91% of which are singletons, and around 9.9% rests with the top ten. CDR1 GTSNPN and CDR2 SVGIG come from the germline V gene (reference sequence). Trimming took 4 bases from V and 1 from J, leaving 10 bases between them. CDR3 size: 13 residues.

This receptor was obtained from a young man with COVID-19, enrolled during active disease. This chain connects TRBV30 to TRBJ1-2; D ambiguous. The sample comprised peripheral blood. DNA for the CDR3: TGTGCCTGGAAGCGATTTTTTAACTATGGCTACACCTTC. Protein product: CAWKRFFNYGYTF. The full variable domain, its missing parts supplied by reference TRBV30 and TRBJ1-2, is SQTIHQWPATLVQPVGSPLSLECTVEGTSNPNLYWYRQAAGRGLQLLFYSVGIGQISSEVPQNLSASRPQDRQFILSSKKLLLSDSGFYLCAWKRFFNYGYTFGSGTRLTVV.